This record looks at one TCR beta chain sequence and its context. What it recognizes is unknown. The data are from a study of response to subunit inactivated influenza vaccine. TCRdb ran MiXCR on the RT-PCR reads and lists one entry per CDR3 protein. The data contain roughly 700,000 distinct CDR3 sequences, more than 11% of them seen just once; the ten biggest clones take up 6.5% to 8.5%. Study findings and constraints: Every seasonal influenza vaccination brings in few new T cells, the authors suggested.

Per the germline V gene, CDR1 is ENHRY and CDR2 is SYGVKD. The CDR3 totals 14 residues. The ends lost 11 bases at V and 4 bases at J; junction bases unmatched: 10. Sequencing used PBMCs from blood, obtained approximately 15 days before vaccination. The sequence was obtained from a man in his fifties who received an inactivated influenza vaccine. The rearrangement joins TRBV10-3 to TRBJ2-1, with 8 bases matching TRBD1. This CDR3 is CASGAGQAYNEQFF. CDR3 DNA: TGTGCCTCGGGCGCGGGACAGGCTTACAATGAGCAGTTCTTC.